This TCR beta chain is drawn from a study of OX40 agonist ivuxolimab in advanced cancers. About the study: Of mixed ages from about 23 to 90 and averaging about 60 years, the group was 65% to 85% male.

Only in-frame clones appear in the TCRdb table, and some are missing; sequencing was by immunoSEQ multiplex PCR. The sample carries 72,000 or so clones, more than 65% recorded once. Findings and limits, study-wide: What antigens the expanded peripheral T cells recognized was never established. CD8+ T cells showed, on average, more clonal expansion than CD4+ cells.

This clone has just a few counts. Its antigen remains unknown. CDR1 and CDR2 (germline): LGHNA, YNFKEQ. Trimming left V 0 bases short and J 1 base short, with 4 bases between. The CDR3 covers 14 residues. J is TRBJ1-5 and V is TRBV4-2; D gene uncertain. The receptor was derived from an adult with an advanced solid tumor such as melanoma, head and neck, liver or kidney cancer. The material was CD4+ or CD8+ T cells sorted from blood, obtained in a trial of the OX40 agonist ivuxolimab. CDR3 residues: CASSQEPSNQPQHF. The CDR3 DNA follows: TGTGCCAGCAGCCAAGAACCAAGCAATCAGCCCCAGCATTTT.